This TCR beta chain was sequenced in a study of spatial heterogeneity in lung cancer (dated by TCRdb to between 2018 and 2021). Regarding the research as a whole: Beta-chain transcripts were consistently detected in greater numbers than alpha-chain transcripts, which likely reflected higher beta-chain transcript abundance. The study quantitatively compared TCR alpha and beta repertoires across multiple tumor regions, matched nontumor lung and blood in non-small cell lung cancer. Nonsynonymous mutation counts, determined by whole-exome sequencing of tumor tissue, were related to features of the TCR repertoire. In the raw uncorrected reads, each unique combination of TCR and UMI appeared more than ten times on average. Both alpha and beta chains were TCR-sequenced in 200 to 250 tumor regions, 64 matched nontumor lung samples and around 50 PBMC samples obtained at surgery.

This clonotype occurred a few times. The antigen it recognizes is unknown. Base qualities are not recorded, but no much larger clone differs from it by a single base. The sample's time point label, in plain terms: sample taken at primary tumor resection. TCR sequencing used whole RNA extracted from tumor and nontumor lung tissue, or from cryopreserved PBMC samples, without cell sorting. The donors were 65 to 85 patients from the lung TRACERx cohort who had early-stage, untreated non-small cell lung cancer. Only patients for whom sufficient RNA was available from at least two tumor regions were selected for TCR sequencing. Cut back by 5 bases and 10 bases, the V and J ends lie 12 bases apart. The CDR3, from cysteine to phenylalanine, totals 12 residues. Only the CDR3 DNA is retained, 36 bases long and in frame from the first base. According to the germline V gene, CDR1 reads SGHTA and CDR2 reads FQGNSA.

Overall results and qualifications from the work: Additional single-cell paired TCR alpha and beta sequencing was considered necessary to confirm, at a functional level, the hypothesis that regional TCRs recognize regional mutations. Ubiquitous expanded tumor TCRs showed up in blood more often at tumor resection than at routine follow-up.

Library preparation employed 5' RACE. Data came from a NextSeq 500. To allow correction of PCR and sequencing errors, the TCR library protocol tagged every TCR cDNA molecule with a unique molecular identifier. The authors processed their data as follows. TCR identification, UMI-based error correction and CDR3 extraction were performed with Decombinator tools. TCRs above a frequency of 2 per 1,000, corresponding to the top 1% of the tumor frequency distribution, were defined as expanded. Renyi diversity was calculated using the R vegan package after each repertoire was subsampled 100 times to 5,000 TCRs. CDR3 similarity networks were built from amino acid triplet string-kernel similarity, connecting CDR3s with pairwise similarity above 0.82. The public reads were quality trimmed at Q25 with fastp and then assembled into clones with MiXCR by TCRdb, keeping productive beta chains. Each CDR3 protein gets just one entry, which takes the most common genes and DNA from the rows behind it. The V and J calls, along with clone size, are taken from TCRdb and not from the paper's own processing. For this sample there are tens of thousands of distinct CDR3 sequences; approximately 12% appear just once. The ten biggest clones cover more than 5.5% of the sample.

This TCR was sampled from a male donor with early-stage non-small cell lung cancer. The chain is assembled from TRBV7-2 and TRBJ2-1; the best D guess is TRBD2, with 6 bases matching. The sample in question was PBMCs, obtained at surgery. The DNA is as follows: TGTGCCAGCAGCCGCACTAGCATGGAGCAGTTCTTC. This translates into CASSRTSMEQFF.